Below, one T cell receptor (beta chain) is given with its context. The data were obtained in a study of blood T cell repertoires in COVID-19. Background on the study: The samples span acute and convalescent COVID-19 from the United States, Italy and Spain. T cells, B-cell-depleted T cells, or PBMCs provided the cDNA or gDNA that served as material.

As handled by the study authors: Amplification with reference gene primers provided the estimates of nucleated cell counts. TCRdb's copy holds only in-frame clones and misses some; the assay was immunoSEQ multiplex PCR. V and J calls and clone size are copied from that table; D and trimming were computed from the DNA. The sample lists about 230,000 clones; 84% were seen once. Germline V gene data show CDR1 as WSHSY and CDR2 as SAAADI. V lost 0 bases and J 7 bases, leaving 10 bases between the germline ends. The CDR3 extends over 14 amino acids. Sequencing input: peripheral blood. The origin of this receptor is a man aged 40-55 years who had recovered from COVID-19. The V call is TRBV10-2, the J call TRBJ1-5, with D perhaps TRBD1 (6 bases). The CDR3 loop reads CASSESGGPQPQHF. The CDR3 DNA sequence: TGCGCCAGCAGTGAGTCAGGGGGACCCCAGCCCCAGCATTTT.